One sample yielded the 17 T cell receptor beta chains listed below, sequenced in a study of cytomegalovirus exposure and HLA in healthy donors. Vbeta (60) and Jbeta (13) primers were used in the PCR. The table came from immunoSEQ multiplex PCR; TCRdb's copy has only in-frame clones and leaves some out. The specimen's table records about 200,000 clones. The sequencing input was PBMCs. The receptor set was obtained from a girl under 10 years old in good health and CMV-seropositive.

This rearrangement joins TRBV11-3 to TRBJ2-5, with 14 bases identical to TRBD2. The CDR3 totals 18 residues. The germline V gene has CDR1 SGHNT and CDR2 YENEEA. Trimming took 4 bases from V and 0 from J; bases not matched to a gene: 7. CDR3 sequence: CASSSTSGREGYQETQYF. CDR3 DNA sequence: TGTGCCAGCAGCTCGACTAGCGGGAGGGAGGGGTACCAAGAGACCCAGTACTTC.

The rearrangement uses TRBV30 and TRBJ2-5; D is uncertain. Looked up from germline, CDR1 is GTSNPN and CDR2 is SVGIG (reference sequence). V lost 0 bases and J 2 bases, leaving 4 bases between the germline ends. The CDR3 is 12 residues long. The CDR3 reads CAWSVAQETQYF. CDR3 coding DNA: TGTGCCTGGAGTGTAGCACAAGAGACCCAGTACTTC.

This chain connects TRBV5-4 to TRBJ1-1; TRBD1 might be the D (5 bases). The CDR3 is 13 amino acids. CDR1 SGHNT and CDR2 YYREEE come from the germline V gene (reference sequence). Trimming cost V 2 bases and J 7 bases, with 12 bases left between them. CDR3 nucleotide sequence: TGTGCCAGCAGCTTTAGGGGTGGGGATGAAGCTTTCTTT. Encoded protein: CASSFRGGDEAFF.

V is TRBV28 and J is TRBJ2-7, with D possibly being TRBD1 (6 bases). This CDR3 contains 13 residues. Trimming stripped 6 bases from V and 5 bases from J, with 14 bases between. CDR1 MDHEN and CDR2 SYDVKM come from the germline V gene. CDR3 loop: CASRPPGVHEQYF. CDR3 DNA sequence: TGTGCCAGCAGACCCCCAGGGGTCCACGAGCAGTACTTC.

V is TRBV28 and J is TRBJ2-7; D uncertain. Germline V lookup: CDR1 MDHEN, CDR2 SYDVKM. V dropped 2 bases and J dropped 7 bases, with 9 bases sitting between them. This CDR3 has 12 residues. The CDR3 sequence is CASSLGPSEQYF. The CDR3 DNA reads as TGTGCCAGCAGTTTAGGGCCCTCGGAGCAGTACTTC.

The rearrangement joins TRBV28 to TRBJ1-4; 10 bases align to TRBD1. CDR3 length equals 16 residues. The germline gives CDR1 MDHEN, CDR2 SYDVKM. The ends lost 5 bases at V and 7 bases at J; junction bases unmatched: 10. DNA of the CDR3: TGTGCCAGCAGTGGTGCTGGGGACAGGGGATCTGAAAAACTGTTTTTT. It translates to CASSGAGDRGSEKLFF.

This sequence joins TRBV27 and TRBJ1-1; D remains ambiguous. This CDR3 has 15 amino acids. The germline CDR1 and CDR2 sequences are MNHEY and SMNVEV (reference sequence). V was clipped by 3 bases and J by 0 bases, with 11 bases between them. CDR3 nucleotides: TGTGCCAGCAGTTTTACTAGAAACCTGAACACTGAAGCTTTCTTT. This translates into CASSFTRNLNTEAFF.

The rearrangement links TRBV11-3 to TRBJ2-5; tentatively, D is TRBD2 (5 bases). The CDR3 totals 15 residues. Looked up from germline, CDR1 is SGHNT and CDR2 is YENEEA. V gave up 4 bases and J gave up 5 bases, with 17 bases separating them. This chain's CDR3 is CASSSGPPGMETQYF. Here the CDR3 DNA reads TGTGCCAGCAGCTCCGGGCCCCCGGGGATGGAGACCCAGTACTTC.

The chain has TRBV7-3 and TRBJ2-1; 8 bases match TRBD1. The CDR3 length is 15 residues. CDR1 and CDR2 (germline): SGHTA, FQGTGA. Trimming cost V 0 bases and J 7 bases; bases outside gene matches: 5. The CDR3 loop reads CASSLTQGAGNEQFF. The CDR3 coding sequence is TGTGCCAGCAGCTTAACCCAGGGGGCAGGGAATGAGCAGTTCTTC.

J is TRBJ1-3 and V is TRBV7-8; D call uncertain. The CDR3 covers 15 residues. V dropped 1 base and J dropped 0 bases, with 7 bases sitting between them. Germline CDR1 and CDR2: SGHVS and FQNEAQ. DNA for the CDR3: TGTGCCAGCAGCTTAGGTCCGGGCTCTGGAAACACCATATATTTT. Amino acids: CASSLGPGSGNTIYF. The full variable domain, in which reference TRBV7-8 and TRBJ1-3 provide the parts outside the CDR3, is GAGVSQSPRYKVAKRGQDVALRCDPISGHVSLFWYQQALGQGPEFLTYFQNEAQLDKSGLPSDRFFAERPEGSVSTLKIQRTQQEDSAVYLCASSLGPGSGNTIYFGEGSWLTVV.

The J gene is TRBJ1-2, the V gene TRBV15, with TRBD1 identical over 7 bases. J gave up 6 bases and V 3 bases, and 13 bases lay outside the gene matches. Looked up from germline, CDR1 is LNHNV and CDR2 is YYDKDF (reference sequence). The CDR3 runs to 16 residues. CDR3 in DNA: TGTGCCACCAGCAGTACGGCGGTGACAGGGTTTAATGGCTACACCTTC. As protein: CATSSTAVTGFNGYTF. The full variable domain, with the rest looked up from reference TRBV15 and TRBJ1-2, is DAMVIQNPRYQVTQFGKPVTLSCSQTLNHNVMYWYQQKSSQAPKLLFHYYDKDFNNEADTPDNFQSRRPNTSFCFLDIRSPGLGDTAMYLCATSSTAVTGFNGYTFGSGTRLTVV.

The rearrangement uses TRBV27 and TRBJ2-7; 10 bases are a match to TRBD2. CDR3 length equals 15 residues. Germline-derived CDR1 and CDR2 are MNHEY and SMNVEV (reference sequence). V shed 5 bases, J shed 4 bases, and the junction held 8 bases outside the gene matches. CDR3: CASSGRLAGPYEQYF. The CDR3 DNA reads as TGTGCCAGCAGTGGACGACTAGCGGGTCCTTACGAGCAGTACTTC.

As regards this clone: At one end the junction does not follow the germline gene, possibly because of a read error. The chain employs TRBV20-1 and TRBJ2-1; 12 bases are a match to TRBD2. This CDR3 spans 11 amino acids. The germline gives CDR1 DFQATT, CDR2 SNEGSKA (reference sequence). CDR3: CSATLAGGGVF. CDR3 DNA sequence: TGCAGTGCAACGCTAGCGGGAGGGGGGGTCTTC.

This sequence joins TRBV2 and TRBJ1-4; a weak D match, TRBD1 (6 bases). Trimming removed 7 bases from V and 8 bases from J, with 11 bases in between. This CDR3 spans 12 amino acids. In germline, CDR1 is SNHLY, CDR2 FYNNEI. CDR3: CASIGGAEKLFF. CDR3 nucleotide sequence: TGTGCCAGCATAGGGGGGGCAGAAAAACTGTTTTTT.

The chain recombines TRBV15 with TRBJ2-7; 12 bases fit TRBD2. Germline CDR1 and CDR2: LNHNV and YYDKDF (reference sequence). The CDR3 length is 15 residues. V trimming: 5 bases; J trimming: 4 bases; junction bases outside the gene matches: 6. CDR3 sequence: CATSGGLAGGYEQYF. The CDR3 DNA reads as TGTGCCACCAGCGGGGGACTAGCGGGCGGATACGAGCAGTACTTC.

The chain recombines TRBV6-8 with TRBJ2-7, with a weak D call TRBD1 (7 bases). The germline V gene encodes CDR1 MNHGY and CDR2 SAAAGT. Trimming shortened V by 4 bases and J by 5 bases, and 18 bases separated the two germline ends. This CDR3 has 15 residues. As DNA, the CDR3 is TGTGCCAGCAGTTCCCTGACGACAGGGAGGAACGAGCAGTACTTC. Its protein product is CASSSLTTGRNEQYF.

J is TRBJ1-5 and V is TRBV5-1; D remains unclear. This CDR3 contains 13 residues. Per germline, CDR1 SGHRS and CDR2 YFSETQ. Between the trimmed V and J ends, which lost 2 bases and 5 bases, there was a span of 8 bases. DNA of the CDR3: TGCGCCAGCAGCTTTGGCCCCTATCAGCCCCAGCATTTT. Residues: CASSFGPYQPQHF.